This paragraph reports one T cell receptor beta chain. Its antigen is unidentified. Assay: immunoSEQ multiplex PCR; the TCRdb copy retains only in-frame clones and omits some. The top ten hold about a tenth of the sample, which has about 98,000 clones, about 86% seen once. This sample is part of a study of T cell responses to AZD1222 COVID-19 vaccine. Overall study results and limits: Unmutated variant regions reportedly attract nearly half of all spike-specific TCRs. No repertoire was sampled before or during the peak T cell response, only after it.

This CDR3 spans 15 amino acids. Germline V gene data show CDR1 as MNHEY and CDR2 as SVGAGI. Deletions cut 6 bases from V and 7 bases from J, with 19 bases between. J is TRBJ1-5 and V is TRBV6-5; possibly TRBD1 for D (5 bases). The sample here was peripheral blood, taken on day 0 of MenACWY control vaccination. This clonotype was obtained from an adult in good health. The CDR3 bases are TGTGCCAGCAGCAACCGGAGGGGTCTTGAGCAGCCCCAGCATTTT. This sequence encodes CASSNRRGLEQPQHF.